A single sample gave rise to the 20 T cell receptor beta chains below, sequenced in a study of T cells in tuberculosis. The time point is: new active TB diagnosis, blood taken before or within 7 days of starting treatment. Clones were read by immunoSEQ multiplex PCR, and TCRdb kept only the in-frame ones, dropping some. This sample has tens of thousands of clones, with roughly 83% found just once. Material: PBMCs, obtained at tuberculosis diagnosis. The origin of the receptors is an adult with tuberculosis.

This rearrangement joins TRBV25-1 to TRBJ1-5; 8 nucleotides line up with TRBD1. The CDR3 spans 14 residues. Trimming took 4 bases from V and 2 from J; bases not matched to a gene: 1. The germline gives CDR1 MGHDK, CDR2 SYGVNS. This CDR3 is CASSGGQGNQPQHF. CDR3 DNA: TGTGCCAGCAGTGGGGGACAGGGCAATCAGCCCCAGCATTTT.

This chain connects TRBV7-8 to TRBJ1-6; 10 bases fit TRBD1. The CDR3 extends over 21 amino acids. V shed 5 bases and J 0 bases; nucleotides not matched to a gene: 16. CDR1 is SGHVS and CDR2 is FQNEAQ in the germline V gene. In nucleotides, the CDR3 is TGTGCCAGCAGCCAAAAGGGGGACAGGGGCCGTGTAAGCTCCTATAATTCACCCCTCCACTTT. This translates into CASSQKGDRGRVSSYNSPLHF.

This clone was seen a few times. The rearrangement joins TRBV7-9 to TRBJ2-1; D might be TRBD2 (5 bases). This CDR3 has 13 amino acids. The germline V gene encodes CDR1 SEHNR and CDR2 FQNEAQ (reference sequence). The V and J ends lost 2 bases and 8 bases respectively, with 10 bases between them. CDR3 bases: TGTGCCAGCAGCTTAAAGGGCGGGTATGAGCAGTTCTTC. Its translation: CASSLKGGYEQFF.

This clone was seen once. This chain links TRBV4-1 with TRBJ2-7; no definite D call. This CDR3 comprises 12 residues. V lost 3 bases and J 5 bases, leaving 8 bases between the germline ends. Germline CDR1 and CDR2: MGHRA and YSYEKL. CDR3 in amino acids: CASSHPQDEQYF. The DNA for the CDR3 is TGCGCCAGCAGCCACCCGCAGGACGAGCAGTACTTC.

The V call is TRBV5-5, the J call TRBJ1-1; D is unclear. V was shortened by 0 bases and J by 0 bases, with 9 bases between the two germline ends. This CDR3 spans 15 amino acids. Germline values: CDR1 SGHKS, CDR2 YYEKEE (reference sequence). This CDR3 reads CASSLEEGMNTEAFF. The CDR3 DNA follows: TGTGCCAGCAGCTTGGAAGAGGGAATGAACACTGAAGCTTTCTTT. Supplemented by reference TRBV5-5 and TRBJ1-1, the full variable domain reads DAGVTQSPTHLIKTRGQQVTLRCSPISGHKSVSWYQQVLGQGPQFIFQYYEKEERGRGNFPDRFSARQFPNYSSELNVNALLLGDSALYLCASSLEEGMNTEAFFGQGTRLTVV.

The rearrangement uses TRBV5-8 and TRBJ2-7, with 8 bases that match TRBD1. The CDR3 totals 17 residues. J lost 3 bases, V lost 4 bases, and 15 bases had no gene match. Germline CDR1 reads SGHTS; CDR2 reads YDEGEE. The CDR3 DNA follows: TGTGCCAGCAGCCCCGGTGCGCCCCAGGGGGCAGTCTACGAGCAGTACTTC. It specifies CASSPGAPQGAVYEQYF.

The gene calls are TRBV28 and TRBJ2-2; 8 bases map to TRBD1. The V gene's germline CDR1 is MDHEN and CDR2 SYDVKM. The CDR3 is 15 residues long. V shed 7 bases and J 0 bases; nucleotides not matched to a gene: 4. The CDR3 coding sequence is TGTGCCAGCACCCGACAGGGGACGAACACCGGGGAGCTGTTTTTT. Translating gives CASTRQGTNTGELFF.

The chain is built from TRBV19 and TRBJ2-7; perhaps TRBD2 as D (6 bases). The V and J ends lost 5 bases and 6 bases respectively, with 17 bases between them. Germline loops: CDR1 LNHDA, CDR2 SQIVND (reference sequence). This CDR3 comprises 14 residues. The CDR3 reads CASSPGPEGREQYF. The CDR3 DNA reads TGTGCCAGTAGTCCTGGTCCGGAGGGTCGCGAGCAGTACTTC.

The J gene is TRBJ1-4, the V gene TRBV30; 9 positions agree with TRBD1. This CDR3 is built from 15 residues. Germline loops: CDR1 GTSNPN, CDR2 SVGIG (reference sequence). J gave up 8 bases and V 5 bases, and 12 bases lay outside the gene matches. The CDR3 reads CAWGLPGQGLEKLFF. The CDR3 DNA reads TGTGCCTGGGGTCTTCCGGGACAGGGTCTAGAAAAACTGTTTTTT.

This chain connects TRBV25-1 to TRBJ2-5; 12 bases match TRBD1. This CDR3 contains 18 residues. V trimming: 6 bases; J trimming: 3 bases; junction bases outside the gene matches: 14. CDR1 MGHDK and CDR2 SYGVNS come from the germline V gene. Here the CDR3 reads CASRSPPGQGAQKETQYF. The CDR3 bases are TGTGCCAGCAGGTCCCCGCCGGGACAGGGGGCACAAAAAGAGACCCAGTACTTC.

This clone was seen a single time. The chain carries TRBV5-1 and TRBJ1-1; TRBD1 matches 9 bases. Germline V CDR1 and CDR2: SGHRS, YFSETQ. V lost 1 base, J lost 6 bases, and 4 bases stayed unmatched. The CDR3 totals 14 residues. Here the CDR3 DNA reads TGCGCCAGCAGCTTGACAGGGGGCACCTCTGAAGCTTTCTTT. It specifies CASSLTGGTSEAFF.

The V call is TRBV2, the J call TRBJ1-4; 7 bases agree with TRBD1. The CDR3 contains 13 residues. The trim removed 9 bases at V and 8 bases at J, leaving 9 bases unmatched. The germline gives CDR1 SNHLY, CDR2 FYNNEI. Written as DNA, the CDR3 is TGTGCCAGTCGGACAGGCCCGCTGGAAAAACTGTTTTTT. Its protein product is CASRTGPLEKLFF.

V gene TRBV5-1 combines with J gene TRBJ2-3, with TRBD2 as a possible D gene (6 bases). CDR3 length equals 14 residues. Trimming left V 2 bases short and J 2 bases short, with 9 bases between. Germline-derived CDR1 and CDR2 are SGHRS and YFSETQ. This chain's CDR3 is CASSFSRDTDTQYF. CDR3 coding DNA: TGCGCCAGCAGCTTCTCGCGGGACACAGATACGCAGTATTTT. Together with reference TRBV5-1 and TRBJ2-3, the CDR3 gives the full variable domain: KAGVTQTPRYLIKTRGQQVTLSCSPISGHRSVSWYQQTPGQGLQFLFEYFSETQRNKGNFPGRFSGRQFSNSRSEMNVSTLELGDSALYLCASSFSRDTDTQYFGPGTRLTVL.

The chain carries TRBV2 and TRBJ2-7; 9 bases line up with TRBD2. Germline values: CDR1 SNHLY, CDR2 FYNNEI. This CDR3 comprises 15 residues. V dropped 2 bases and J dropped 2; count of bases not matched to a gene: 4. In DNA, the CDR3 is TGTGCCAGCAGTGAATTGGCGGGAGGGCCCTACGAGCAGTACTTC. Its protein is CASSELAGGPYEQYF.

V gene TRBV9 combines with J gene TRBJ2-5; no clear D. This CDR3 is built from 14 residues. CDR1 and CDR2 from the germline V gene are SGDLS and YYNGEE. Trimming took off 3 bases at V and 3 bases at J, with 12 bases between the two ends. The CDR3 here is CASSGGVLEETQYF. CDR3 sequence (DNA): TGTGCCAGCAGCGGTGGTGTCCTAGAAGAGACCCAGTACTTC.

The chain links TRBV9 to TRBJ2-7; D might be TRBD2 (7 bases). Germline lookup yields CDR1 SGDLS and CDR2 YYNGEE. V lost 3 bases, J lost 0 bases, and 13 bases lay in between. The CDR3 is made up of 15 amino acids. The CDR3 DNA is TGTGCCAGCAGCGAGGGGGGGCTGGGCTCCTACGAGCAGTACTTC. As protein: CASSEGGLGSYEQYF.

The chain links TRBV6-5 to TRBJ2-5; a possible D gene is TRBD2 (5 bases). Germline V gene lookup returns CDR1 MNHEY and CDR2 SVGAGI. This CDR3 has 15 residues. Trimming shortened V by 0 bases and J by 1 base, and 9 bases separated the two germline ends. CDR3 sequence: CASSYSPGLQETQYF. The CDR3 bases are TGTGCCAGCAGTTACTCACCCGGACTCCAAGAGACCCAGTACTTC.

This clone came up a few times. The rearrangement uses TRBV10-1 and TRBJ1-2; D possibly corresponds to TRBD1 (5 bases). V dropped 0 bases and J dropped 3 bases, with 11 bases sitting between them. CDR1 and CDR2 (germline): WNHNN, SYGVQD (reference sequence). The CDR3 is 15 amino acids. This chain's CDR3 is CASSESLAGYYGYTF. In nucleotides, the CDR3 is TGCGCCAGCAGTGAGTCCCTCGCAGGGTACTATGGCTACACCTTC.

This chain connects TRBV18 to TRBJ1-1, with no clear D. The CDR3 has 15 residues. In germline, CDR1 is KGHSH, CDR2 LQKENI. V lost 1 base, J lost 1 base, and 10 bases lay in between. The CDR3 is CASSPRFGGNTEAFF. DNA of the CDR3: TGTGCCAGCTCACCACGGTTTGGAGGGAACACTGAAGCTTTCTTT.

In DNA, the CDR3 is TGTGCCAGCAGGAGGGGGCAGAACTATGGCTACACCTTC. Its translation is CASRRGQNYGYTF. The chain combines TRBV6-5 with TRBJ1-2, with 7 positions matching TRBD1. This CDR3 region has 13 residues. The V gene's germline CDR1 is MNHEY and CDR2 SVGAGI. The junction had 3 bases not matched to a gene; V was cut back by 6 bases and J by 2 bases.